The source of this T cell receptor (beta chain) is a study of CD8+ T cells in alopecia areata. V lost 5 bases and J 3 bases, leaving 5 bases between the germline ends. Germline CDR1 reads SGHRS; CDR2 reads YFSETQ. This CDR3 has 11 amino acids. Extracted RNA was reverse transcribed into cDNA, the sequencing template. Libraries were prepared by immunoSEQ multiplex PCR; TCRdb keeps only in-frame clonotypes and omits some of them. The sample carries 120,000 or so clones, roughly 54% recorded once. The chain uses TRBV5-1 and TRBJ1-1; no reliable D call. The sample here was CD4+ T cells sorted from blood, taken at week 0. The clonotype originates from a human donor with alopecia areata. DNA for the CDR3: TGCGCCAGCAGGGAGGACACTGAAGCTTTCTTT. Protein: CASREDTEAFF.